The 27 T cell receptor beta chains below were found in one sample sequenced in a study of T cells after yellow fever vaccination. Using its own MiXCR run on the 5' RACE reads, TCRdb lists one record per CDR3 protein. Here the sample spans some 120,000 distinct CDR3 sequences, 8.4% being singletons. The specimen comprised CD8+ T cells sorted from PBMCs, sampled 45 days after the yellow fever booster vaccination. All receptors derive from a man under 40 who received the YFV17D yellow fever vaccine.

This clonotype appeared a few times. The CDR3, as DNA: TGTGCCAGCAGTCCCGATTACCCAGGGGGCTACACCTTC. Its translation: CASSPDYPGGYTF. The chain recombines TRBV27 with TRBJ1-2; D may be TRBD1 (5 bases). This CDR3 contains 13 residues. The V gene's germline CDR1 is MNHEY and CDR2 SMNVEV (reference sequence). V was cut by 5 bases and J by 8 bases, with 15 bases left in between.

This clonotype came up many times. The CDR3 coding sequence is TGTGCCAGCAGCCCGGGACAGGGAGATTTCGCGCAGTATTTT. Encoded protein: CASSPGQGDFAQYF. This chain uses TRBV12-3 or TRBV12-4 with TRBJ2-3; TRBD1 aligns across 9 bases. This CDR3 is 14 amino acids long. V dropped 6 bases and J dropped 10; count of bases not matched to a gene: 11.

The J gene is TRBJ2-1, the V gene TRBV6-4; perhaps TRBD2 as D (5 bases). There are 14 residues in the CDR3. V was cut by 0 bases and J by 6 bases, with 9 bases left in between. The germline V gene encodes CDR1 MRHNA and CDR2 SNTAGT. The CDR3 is CASSDSREVNEQFF. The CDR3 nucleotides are TGTGCCAGCAGTGACTCGAGGGAAGTCAATGAGCAGTTCTTC.

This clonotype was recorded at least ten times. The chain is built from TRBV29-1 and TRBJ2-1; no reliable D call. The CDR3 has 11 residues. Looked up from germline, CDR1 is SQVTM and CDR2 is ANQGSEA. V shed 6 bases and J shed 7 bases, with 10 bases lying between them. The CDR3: CSVLRMNEQFF. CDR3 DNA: TGCAGCGTCTTAAGGATGAATGAGCAGTTCTTC.

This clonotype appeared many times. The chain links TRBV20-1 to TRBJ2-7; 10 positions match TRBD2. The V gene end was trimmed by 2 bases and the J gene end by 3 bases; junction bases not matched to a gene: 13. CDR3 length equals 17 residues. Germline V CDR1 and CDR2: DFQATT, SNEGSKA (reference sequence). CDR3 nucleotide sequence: TGCAGTGCTAGAACCCCTACCGCTAGCGGGAGTAGCTACGAGCAGTACTTC. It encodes CSARTPTASGSSYEQYF.

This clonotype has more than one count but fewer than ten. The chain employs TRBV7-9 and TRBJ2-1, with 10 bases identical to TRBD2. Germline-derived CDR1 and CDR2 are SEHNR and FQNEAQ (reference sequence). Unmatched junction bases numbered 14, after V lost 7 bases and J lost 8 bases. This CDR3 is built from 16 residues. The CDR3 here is CASTPSGTSAVDEQFF. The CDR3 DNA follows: TGTGCCAGCACCCCCTCCGGGACTAGCGCCGTGGATGAGCAGTTCTTC.

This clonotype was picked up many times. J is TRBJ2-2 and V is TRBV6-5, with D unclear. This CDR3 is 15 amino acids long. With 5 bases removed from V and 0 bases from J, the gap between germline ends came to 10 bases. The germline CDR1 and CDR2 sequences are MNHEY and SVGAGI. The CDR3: CASSPPNTNTGELFF. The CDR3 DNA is TGTGCCAGCAGTCCTCCTAACACGAACACCGGGGAGCTGTTTTTT.

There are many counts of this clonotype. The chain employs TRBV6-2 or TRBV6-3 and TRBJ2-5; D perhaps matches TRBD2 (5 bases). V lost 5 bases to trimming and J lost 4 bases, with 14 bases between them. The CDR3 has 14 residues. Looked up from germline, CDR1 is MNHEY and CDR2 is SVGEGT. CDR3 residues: CASSHPRARETQYF. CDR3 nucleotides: TGTGCCAGCAGTCACCCGCGGGCGCGAGAGACCCAGTACTTC.

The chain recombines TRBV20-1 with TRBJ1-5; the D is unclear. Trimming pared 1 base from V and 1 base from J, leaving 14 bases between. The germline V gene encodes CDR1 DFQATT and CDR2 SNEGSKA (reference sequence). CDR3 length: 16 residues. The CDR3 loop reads CSARGEGRVSNQPQHF. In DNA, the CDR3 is TGCAGTGCTAGAGGTGAAGGGCGGGTAAGCAATCAGCCCCAGCATTTT.

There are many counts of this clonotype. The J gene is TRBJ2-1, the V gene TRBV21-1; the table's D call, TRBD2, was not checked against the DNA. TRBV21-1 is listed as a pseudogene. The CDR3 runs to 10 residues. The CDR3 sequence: CASATRGGLF. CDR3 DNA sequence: TGTGCCAGCGCGACTAGGGGCGGGCTCTTC.

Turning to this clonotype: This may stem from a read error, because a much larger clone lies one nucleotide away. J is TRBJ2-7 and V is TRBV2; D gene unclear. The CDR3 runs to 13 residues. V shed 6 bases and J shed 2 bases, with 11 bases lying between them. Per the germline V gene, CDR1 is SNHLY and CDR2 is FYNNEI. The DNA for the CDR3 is TGTGCCAGCAGGGGGTCCCGCACCTACGAGCAGTACTTC. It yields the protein CASRGSRTYEQYF. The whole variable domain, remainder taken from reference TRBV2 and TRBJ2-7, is EPEVTQTPSHQVTQMGQEVILRCVPISNHLYFYWYRQILGQKVEFLVSFYNNEISEKSEIFDDQFSVERPDGSNFTLKIRSTKLEDSAMYFCASRGSRTYEQYFGPGTRLTVT.

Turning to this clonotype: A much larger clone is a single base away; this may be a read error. The CDR3 loop reads CASSERVNEQFF. CDR3 DNA sequence: TGTGCCAGCAGCGAACGGGTTAATGAGCAGTTCTTC. The chain combines TRBV12-3 or TRBV12-4 with TRBJ2-1; no definite D call. This CDR3 has 12 amino acids. Trimming pared 6 bases from V and 7 bases from J, leaving 10 bases between.

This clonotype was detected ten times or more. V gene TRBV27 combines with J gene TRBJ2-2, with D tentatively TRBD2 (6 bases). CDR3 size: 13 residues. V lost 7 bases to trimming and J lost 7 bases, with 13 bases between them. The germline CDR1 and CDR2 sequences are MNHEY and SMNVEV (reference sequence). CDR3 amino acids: CASTKEGGGELFF. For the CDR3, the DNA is TGTGCCAGCACCAAAGAGGGAGGCGGGGAGCTGTTTTTT.

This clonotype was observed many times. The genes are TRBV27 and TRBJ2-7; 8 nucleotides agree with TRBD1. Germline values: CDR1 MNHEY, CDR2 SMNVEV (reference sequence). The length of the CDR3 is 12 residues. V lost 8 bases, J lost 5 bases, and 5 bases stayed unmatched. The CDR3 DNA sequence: TGTGCCAGCGCCGCGACAGGGGACGAGCAGTACTTC. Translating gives CASAATGDEQYF.

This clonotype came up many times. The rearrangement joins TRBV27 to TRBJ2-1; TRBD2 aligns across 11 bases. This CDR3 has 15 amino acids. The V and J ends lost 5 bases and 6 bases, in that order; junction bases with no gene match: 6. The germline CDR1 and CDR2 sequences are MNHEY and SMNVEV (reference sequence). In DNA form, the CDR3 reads TGTGCCAGCAGTCTCCCGGGACTAGCGGTCAATGAGCAGTTCTTC. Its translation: CASSLPGLAVNEQFF.

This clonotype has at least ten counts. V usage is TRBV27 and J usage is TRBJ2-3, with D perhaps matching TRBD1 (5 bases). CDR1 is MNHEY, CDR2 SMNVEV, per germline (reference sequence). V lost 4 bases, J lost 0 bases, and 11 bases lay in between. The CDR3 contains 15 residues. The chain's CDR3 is CASSYRIYSTDTQYF. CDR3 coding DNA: TGTGCCAGCAGTTACAGGATTTACAGCACAGATACGCAGTATTTT.

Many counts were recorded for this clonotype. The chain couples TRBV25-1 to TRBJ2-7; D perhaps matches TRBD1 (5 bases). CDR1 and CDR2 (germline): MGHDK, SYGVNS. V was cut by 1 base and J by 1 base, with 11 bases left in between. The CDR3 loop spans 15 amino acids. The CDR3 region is CASSESGQPSYEQYF. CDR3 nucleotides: TGTGCCAGCAGTGAATCTGGACAACCATCCTACGAGCAGTACTTC.

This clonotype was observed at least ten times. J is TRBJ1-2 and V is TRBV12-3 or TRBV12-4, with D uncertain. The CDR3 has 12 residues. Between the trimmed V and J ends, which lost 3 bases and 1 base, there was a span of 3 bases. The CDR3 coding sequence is TGTGCCAGCAGTTTCCATAACTATGGCTACACCTTC. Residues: CASSFHNYGYTF.

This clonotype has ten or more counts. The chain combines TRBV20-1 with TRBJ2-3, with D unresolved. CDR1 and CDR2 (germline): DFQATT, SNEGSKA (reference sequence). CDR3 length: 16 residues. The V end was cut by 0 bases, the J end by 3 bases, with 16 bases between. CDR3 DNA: TGCAGTGCTAGAGATGTCAATGGGGTAATGACAGATACGCAGTATTTT. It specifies CSARDVNGVMTDTQYF.

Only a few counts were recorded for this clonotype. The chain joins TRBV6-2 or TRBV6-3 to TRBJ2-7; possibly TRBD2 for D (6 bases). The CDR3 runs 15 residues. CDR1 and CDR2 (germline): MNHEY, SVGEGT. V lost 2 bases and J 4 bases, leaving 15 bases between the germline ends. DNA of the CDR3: TGTGCCAGCAGTTACGGGGGACTTCTCGGATACGAGCAGTACTTC. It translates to CASSYGGLLGYEQYF.

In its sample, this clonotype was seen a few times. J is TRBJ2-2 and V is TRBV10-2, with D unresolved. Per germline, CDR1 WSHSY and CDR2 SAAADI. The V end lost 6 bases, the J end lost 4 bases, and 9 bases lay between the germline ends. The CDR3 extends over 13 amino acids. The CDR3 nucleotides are TGCGCCAGCAGCCCCAAGGGCACCGGGGAGCTGTTTTTT. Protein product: CASSPKGTGELFF.

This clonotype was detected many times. The DNA for the CDR3 is TGTGCCAGCAGCAAACCCGGGGACAGGGACTACGAGCAGTACTTC. Translating it yields CASSKPGDRDYEQYF. J is TRBJ2-7 and V is TRBV7-9; 9 bases align to TRBD1. The junction had 8 bases not matched to a gene; V was cut back by 5 bases and J by 3 bases. The germline V gene has CDR1 SEHNR and CDR2 FQNEAQ (reference sequence). The CDR3 length is 15 residues.

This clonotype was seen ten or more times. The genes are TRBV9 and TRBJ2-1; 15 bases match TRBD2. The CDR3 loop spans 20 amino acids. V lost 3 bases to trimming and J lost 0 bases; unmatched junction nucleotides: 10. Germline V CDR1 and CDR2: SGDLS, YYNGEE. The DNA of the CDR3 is TGTGCCAGCAGCGCCAATATTGGGACTAGCGGGGGGAGCTCCTACAATGAGCAGTTCTTC. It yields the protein CASSANIGTSGGSSYNEQFF.

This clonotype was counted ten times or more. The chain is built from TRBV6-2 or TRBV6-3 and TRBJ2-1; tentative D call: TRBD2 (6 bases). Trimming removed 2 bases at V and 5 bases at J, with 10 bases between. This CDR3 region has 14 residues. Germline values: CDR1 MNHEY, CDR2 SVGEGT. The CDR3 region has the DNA TGTGCCAGCAGTTACGTAGCGGATAACAATGAGCAGTTCTTC. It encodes CASSYVADNNEQFF.

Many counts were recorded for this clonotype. Here the CDR3 DNA reads TGTGCCAGCCGAGCTTACGGGACTACGGGCACAGATACGCAGTATTTT. This gives the protein CASRAYGTTGTDTQYF. The genes are TRBV11-2 and TRBJ2-3; TRBD2 matches 7 bases. Germline assignment: CDR1 SGHAT and CDR2 FQNNGV. The CDR3 runs 16 residues. The V gene end was trimmed by 8 bases and the J gene end by 1 base; junction bases not matched to a gene: 12.

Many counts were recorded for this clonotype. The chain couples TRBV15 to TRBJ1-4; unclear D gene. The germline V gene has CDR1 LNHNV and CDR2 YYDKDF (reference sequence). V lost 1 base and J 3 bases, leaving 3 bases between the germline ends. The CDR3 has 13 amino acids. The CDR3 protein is CATSRGANEKLFF. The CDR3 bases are TGTGCCACCAGCAGAGGAGCTAATGAAAAACTGTTTTTT.

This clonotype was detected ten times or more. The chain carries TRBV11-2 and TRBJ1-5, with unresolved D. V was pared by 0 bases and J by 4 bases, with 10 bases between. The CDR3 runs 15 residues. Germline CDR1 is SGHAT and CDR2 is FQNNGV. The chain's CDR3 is CASSLDVAGNQPQHF. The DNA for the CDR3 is TGTGCCAGCAGCTTAGATGTCGCGGGAAATCAGCCCCAGCATTTT.